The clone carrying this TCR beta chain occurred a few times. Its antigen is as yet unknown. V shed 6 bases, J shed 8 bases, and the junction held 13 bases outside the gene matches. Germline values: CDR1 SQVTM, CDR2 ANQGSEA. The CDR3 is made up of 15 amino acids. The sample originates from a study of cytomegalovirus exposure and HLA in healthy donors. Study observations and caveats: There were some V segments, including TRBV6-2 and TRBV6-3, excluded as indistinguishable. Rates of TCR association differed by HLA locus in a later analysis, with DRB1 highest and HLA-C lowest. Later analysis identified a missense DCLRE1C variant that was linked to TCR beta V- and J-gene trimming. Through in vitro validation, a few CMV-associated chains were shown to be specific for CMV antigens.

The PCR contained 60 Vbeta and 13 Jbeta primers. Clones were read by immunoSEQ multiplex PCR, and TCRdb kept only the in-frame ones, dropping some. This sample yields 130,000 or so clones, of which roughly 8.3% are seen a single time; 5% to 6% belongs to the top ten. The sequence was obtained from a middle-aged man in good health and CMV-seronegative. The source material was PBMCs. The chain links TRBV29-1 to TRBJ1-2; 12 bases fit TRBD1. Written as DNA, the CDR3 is TGCAGCGTCGACCCCGGGACAGGGGGCCCCTGGGGCTACACCTTC. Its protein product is CSVDPGTGGPWGYTF.